This TCR beta chain was observed in a study of Ad26.COV2.S vaccination and SARS-CoV-2 variants. General observations from the study: Placebo recipients showed lower spike-specific TCR breadth than vaccinees.

The protocol was immunoSEQ multiplex PCR, while the TCRdb copy is restricted to in-frame clones and leaves out a portion. In the table there are approximately 400,000 clones, about 88% of which are singletons. A note on this clone: Its matching antigen is unknown. Relative to the germline gene, one junction end is altered; a read error may explain this.

The treatment here: some 20 received Ad26.COV2.S at low or high dose, single or two shots; a few received placebo; per-sample allocation not given. Sampling took place 63 days after the first vaccine or placebo injection. There are 13 residues in the CDR3. CDR1 is MDHEN and CDR2 is SYDVKM in the germline V gene. The chain combines TRBV28 with TRBJ1-5; no firm D call. This clonotype originated in a person aged 18 to 59 who received the Ad26.COV2.S COVID-19 vaccine or a placebo. The starting material was peripheral blood, obtained in a trial of Ad26.COV2.S vaccine versus placebo. As DNA, the CDR3 is TGTGCCAGCGGTTTTCGTAGCAATCAGCCCCAGCATTTT. It encodes CASGFRSNQPQHF.